The T cell receptor (beta chain) described here comes from a study of ipilimumab plus nivolumab after autologous stem cell transplantation. This CDR3 spans 16 amino acids. The V and J ends lost 6 bases and 7 bases, in that order; junction bases with no gene match: 8. Germline V CDR1 and CDR2: LGHNA, YNFKEQ. Assay used: immunoSEQ multiplex PCR; TCRdb lists only in-frame clones, some missing. This table holds roughly 20,000 clones, more than 60% found once. This rearrangement joins TRBV4-2 to TRBJ2-2, with 13 nucleotides matching TRBD2. The clonotype was recovered from a male donor with diffuse large B-cell lymphoma. The sample was PBMCs, taken in a trial of ipilimumab plus nivolumab as post-transplant consolidation. The CDR3 coding sequence is TGTGCCAGCAGGACCACTAGCGGGGGGGAACACGGGGAGCTGTTTTTT. Translation gives CASRTTSGGEHGELFF.